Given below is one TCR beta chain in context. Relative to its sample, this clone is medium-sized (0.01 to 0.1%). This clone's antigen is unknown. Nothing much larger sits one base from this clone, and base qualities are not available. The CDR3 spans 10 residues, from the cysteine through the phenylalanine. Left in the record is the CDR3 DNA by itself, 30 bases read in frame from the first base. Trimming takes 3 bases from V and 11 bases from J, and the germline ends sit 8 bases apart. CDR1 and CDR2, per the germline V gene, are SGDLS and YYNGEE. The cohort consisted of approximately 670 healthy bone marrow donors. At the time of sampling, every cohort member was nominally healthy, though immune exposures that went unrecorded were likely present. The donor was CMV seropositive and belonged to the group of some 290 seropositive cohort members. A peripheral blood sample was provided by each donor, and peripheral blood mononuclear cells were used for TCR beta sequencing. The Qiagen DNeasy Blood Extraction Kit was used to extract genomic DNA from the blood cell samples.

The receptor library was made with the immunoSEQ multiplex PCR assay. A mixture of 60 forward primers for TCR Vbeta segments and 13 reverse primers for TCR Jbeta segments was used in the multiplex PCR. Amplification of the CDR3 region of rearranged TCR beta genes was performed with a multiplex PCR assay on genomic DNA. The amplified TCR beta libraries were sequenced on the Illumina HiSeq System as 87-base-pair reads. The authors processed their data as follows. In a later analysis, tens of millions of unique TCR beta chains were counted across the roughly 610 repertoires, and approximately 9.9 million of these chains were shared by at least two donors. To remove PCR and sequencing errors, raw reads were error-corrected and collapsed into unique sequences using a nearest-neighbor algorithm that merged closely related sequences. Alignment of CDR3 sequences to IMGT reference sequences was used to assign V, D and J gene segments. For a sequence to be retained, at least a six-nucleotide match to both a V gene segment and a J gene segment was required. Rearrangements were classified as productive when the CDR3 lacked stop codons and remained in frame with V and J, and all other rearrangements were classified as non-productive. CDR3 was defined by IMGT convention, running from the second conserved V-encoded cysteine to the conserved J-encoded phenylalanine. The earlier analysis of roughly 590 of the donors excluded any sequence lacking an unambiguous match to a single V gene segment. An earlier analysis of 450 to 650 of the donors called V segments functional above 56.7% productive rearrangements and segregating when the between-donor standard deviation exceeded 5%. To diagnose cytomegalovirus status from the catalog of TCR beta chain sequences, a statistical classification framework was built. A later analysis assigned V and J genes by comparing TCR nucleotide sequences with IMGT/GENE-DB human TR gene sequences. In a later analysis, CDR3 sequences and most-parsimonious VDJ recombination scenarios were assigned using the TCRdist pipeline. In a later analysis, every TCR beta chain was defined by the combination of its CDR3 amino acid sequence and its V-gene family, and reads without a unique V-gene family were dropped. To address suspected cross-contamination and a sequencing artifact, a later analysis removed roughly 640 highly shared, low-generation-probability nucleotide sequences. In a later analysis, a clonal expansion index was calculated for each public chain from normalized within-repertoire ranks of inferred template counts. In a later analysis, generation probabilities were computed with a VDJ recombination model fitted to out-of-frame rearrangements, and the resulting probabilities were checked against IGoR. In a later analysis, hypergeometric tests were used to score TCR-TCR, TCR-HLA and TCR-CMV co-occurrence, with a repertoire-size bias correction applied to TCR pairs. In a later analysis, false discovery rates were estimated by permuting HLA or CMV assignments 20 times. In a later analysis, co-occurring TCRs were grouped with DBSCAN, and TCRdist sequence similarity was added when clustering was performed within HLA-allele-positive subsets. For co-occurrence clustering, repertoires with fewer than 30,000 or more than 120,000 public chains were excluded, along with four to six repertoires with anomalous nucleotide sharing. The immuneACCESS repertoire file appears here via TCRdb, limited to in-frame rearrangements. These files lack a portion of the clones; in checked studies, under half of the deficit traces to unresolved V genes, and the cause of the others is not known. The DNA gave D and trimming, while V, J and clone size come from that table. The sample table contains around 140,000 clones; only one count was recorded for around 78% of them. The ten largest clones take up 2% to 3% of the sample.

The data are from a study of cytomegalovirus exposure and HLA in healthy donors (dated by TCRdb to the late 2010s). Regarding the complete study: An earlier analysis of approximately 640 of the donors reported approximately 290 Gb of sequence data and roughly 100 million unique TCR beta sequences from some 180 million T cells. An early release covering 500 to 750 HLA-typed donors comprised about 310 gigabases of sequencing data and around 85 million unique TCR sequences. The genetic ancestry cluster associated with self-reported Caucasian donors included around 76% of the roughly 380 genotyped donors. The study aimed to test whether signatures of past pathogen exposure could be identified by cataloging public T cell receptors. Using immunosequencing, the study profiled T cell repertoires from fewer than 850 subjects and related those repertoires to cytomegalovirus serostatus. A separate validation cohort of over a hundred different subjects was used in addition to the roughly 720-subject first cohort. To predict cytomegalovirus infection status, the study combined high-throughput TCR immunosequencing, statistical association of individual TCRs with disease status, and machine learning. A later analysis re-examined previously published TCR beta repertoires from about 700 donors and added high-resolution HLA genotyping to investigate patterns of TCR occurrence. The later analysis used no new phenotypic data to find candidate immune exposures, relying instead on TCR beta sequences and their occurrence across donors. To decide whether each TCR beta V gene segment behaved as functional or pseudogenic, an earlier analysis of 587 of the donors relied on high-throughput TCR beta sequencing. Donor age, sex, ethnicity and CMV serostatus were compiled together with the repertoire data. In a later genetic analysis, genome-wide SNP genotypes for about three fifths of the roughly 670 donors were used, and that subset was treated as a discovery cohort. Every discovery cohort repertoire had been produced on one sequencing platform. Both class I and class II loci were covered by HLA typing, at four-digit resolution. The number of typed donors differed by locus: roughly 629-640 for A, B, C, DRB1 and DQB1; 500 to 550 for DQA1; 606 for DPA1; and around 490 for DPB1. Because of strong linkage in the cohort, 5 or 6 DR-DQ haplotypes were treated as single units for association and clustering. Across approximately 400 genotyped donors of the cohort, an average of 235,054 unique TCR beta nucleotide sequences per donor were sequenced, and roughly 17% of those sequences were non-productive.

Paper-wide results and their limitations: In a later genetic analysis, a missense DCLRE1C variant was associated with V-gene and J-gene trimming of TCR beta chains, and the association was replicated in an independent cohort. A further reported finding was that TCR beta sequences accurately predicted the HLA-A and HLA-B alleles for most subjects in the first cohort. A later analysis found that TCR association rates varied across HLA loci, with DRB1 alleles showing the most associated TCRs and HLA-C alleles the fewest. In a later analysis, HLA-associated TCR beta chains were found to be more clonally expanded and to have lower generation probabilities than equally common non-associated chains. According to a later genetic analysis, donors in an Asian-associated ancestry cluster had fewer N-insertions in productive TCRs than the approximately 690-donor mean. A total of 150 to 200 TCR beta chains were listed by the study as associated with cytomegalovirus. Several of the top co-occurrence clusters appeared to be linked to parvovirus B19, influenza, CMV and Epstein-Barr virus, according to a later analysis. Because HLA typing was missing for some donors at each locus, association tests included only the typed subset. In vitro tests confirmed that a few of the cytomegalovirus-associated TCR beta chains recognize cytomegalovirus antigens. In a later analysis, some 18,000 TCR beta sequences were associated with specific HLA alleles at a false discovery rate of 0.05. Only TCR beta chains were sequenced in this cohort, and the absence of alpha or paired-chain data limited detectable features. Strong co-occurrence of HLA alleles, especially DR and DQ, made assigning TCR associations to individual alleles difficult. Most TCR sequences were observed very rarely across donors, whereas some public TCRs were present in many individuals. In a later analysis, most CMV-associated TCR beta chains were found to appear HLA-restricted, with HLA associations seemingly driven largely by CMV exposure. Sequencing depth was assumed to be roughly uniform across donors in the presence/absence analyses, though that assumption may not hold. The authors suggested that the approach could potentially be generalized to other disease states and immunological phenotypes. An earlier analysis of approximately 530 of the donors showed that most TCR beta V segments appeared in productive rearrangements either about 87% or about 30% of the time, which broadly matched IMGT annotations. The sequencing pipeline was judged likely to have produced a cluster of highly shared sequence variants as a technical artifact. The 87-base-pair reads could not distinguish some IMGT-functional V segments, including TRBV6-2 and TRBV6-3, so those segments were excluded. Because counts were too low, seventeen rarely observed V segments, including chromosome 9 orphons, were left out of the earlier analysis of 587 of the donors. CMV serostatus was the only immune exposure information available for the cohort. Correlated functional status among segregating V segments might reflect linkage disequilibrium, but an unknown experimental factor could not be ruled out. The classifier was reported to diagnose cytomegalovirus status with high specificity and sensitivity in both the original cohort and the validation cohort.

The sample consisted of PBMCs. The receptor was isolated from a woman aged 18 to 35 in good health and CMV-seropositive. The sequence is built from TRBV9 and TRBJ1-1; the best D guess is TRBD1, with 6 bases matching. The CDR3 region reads CASSGQAAFF. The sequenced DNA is TGTGCCAGCAGCGGACAGGCGGCTTTCTTT.